The 12 T cell receptor beta chains reported below all come from one sample, sequenced in a study of cytomegalovirus exposure and HLA in healthy donors. 13 Jbeta primers and 60 Vbeta primers were used for the PCR. This table comes from immunoSEQ multiplex PCR, and its TCRdb copy is limited to in-frame clones, with some not included. This sample has about 210,000 clones, with roughly 82% found just once. Sample: PBMCs. The origin of the receptors is a man aged 40-50 years in good health and CMV-seropositive.

CDR3 nucleotides: TGTGCCAGCTCACCCTTGACTAGCGGGAGATCCACCGGGGAGCTGTTTTTT. This translates into CASSPLTSGRSTGELFF. The chain combines TRBV18 with TRBJ2-2; 12 nucleotides align to TRBD2. Germline lookup yields CDR1 KGHSH and CDR2 LQKENI. The V gene end was trimmed by 3 bases and the J gene end by 4 bases; junction bases not matched to a gene: 6. This CDR3 contains 17 residues.

With respect to this clone: Other DNA sequences in the sample encode the same CDR3. The V call is TRBV7-9, the J call TRBJ2-1; no firm D call. CDR1 is SEHNR, CDR2 FQNEAQ, per germline (reference sequence). There are 12 residues in the CDR3. Trimming stripped 5 bases from V and 0 bases from J, with 2 bases between. CDR3 coding DNA: TGTGCCAGCAGCCTCTCCTACAATGAGCAGTTCTTC. Protein sequence: CASSLSYNEQFF.

The chain links TRBV27 to TRBJ2-1, with TRBD2 matching over 7 bases. Germline loops: CDR1 MNHEY, CDR2 SMNVEV (reference sequence). J lost 4 bases, V lost 2 bases, and 5 bases had no gene match. The CDR3 runs 15 residues. The CDR3 spells CASSLPPGGYNEQFF. The CDR3, as DNA: TGTGCCAGCAGTTTACCCCCGGGGGGTTACAATGAGCAGTTCTTC.

In its sample, this clone was seen once. The J gene is TRBJ1-2, the V gene TRBV19, with TRBD1 as a possible D gene (6 bases). V lost 7 bases and J lost 0, with 15 bases in between. The germline V gene encodes CDR1 LNHDA and CDR2 SQIVND (reference sequence). This CDR3 comprises 15 residues. The CDR3 here is CASTSPRQANYGYTF. Here the CDR3 DNA reads TGTGCCAGTACCTCCCCCCGACAGGCTAACTATGGCTACACCTTC. Full variable domain (rest looked up from reference TRBV19 and TRBJ1-2): DGGITQSPKYLFRKEGQNVTLSCEQNLNHDAMYWYRQDPGQGLRLIYYSQIVNDFQKGDIAEGYSVSREKKESFPLTVTSAQKNPTAFYLCASTSPRQANYGYTFGSGTRLTVV.

V and J are TRBV7-2 and TRBJ1-3; TRBD1 matches at 7 bases. V lost 5 bases and J lost 7; bases outside the gene matches: 5. CDR3 size: 13 residues. Germline values: CDR1 SGHTA, CDR2 FQGNSA. The CDR3 DNA reads as TGTGCCAGCAGCCCACAGGGGCTTAACACCATATATTTT. Translating it yields CASSPQGLNTIYF.

The rearrangement uses TRBV6-1 and TRBJ1-4; 7 bases agree with TRBD1. This CDR3 has 15 amino acids. V gave up 6 bases and J gave up 3 bases; unmatched junction bases: 7. From germline, CDR1 is MNHNS and CDR2 SASEGT. The CDR3 DNA follows: TGTGCCAGCAGGGCTGACAGGGCTCCTAATGAAAAACTGTTTTTT. Translated: CASRADRAPNEKLFF.

The rearrangement links TRBV7-9 to TRBJ2-1, with 11 bases that match TRBD2. Germline trimming cut 6 bases from V and 6 bases from J; bases unmatched to any gene: 10. There are 16 residues in the CDR3. Germline V gene data show CDR1 as SEHNR and CDR2 as FQNEAQ (reference sequence). As DNA, the CDR3 is TGTGCCAGCAGTCCTAAGACTAGCGGGAAGGTCAATGAGCAGTTCTTC. Its protein product is CASSPKTSGKVNEQFF. Combining the CDR3 with reference TRBV7-9 and TRBJ2-1 gives the whole variable domain DTGVSQNPRHKITKRGQNVTFRCDPISEHNRLYWYRQTLGQGPEFLTYFQNEAQLEKSRLLSDRFSAERPKGSFSTLEIQRTEQGDSAMYLCASSPKTSGKVNEQFFGPGTRLTVL.

This clone was seen a few times. CDR3 DNA sequence: TGTGCCAGTACCGATGGAGGGTATGGCGTTCAGCCCCAGCATTTT. Residues: CASTDGGYGVQPQHF. The rearrangement joins TRBV19 to TRBJ1-5; D uncertain. There are 15 residues in the CDR3. Germline V gives CDR1 LNHDA, CDR2 SQIVND (reference sequence). The germline V and J ends were trimmed by 7 bases and 6 bases, with 19 bases remaining between them.

This clone was counted between two and nine times. The germline gene is not matched at one end of the junction; a read error may be the cause. J is TRBJ2-7 and V is TRBV6-5, with 8 bases identical to TRBD2. The CDR3 is 12 residues long. Germline-derived CDR1 and CDR2 are MNHEY and SVGAGI. CDR3 coding DNA: TGTGCCAGCAGTGATACGGTTCTAGCGGGTAGATTC. Translated, it gives CASSDTVLAGRF.

V and J are TRBV9 and TRBJ1-3, with D possibly TRBD1 on 5 matching bases. Germline V lookup: CDR1 SGDLS, CDR2 YYNGEE. V lost 4 bases to trimming and J lost 2 bases, with 10 bases between them. The CDR3 length is 14 residues. The CDR3 loop reads CASSFTGAGNTIYF. The CDR3 coding sequence is TGTGCCAGCAGCTTTACAGGTGCTGGAAACACCATATATTTT.

This chain uses TRBV7-6 with TRBJ2-3, with D possibly being TRBD1 (5 bases). This CDR3 is 13 amino acids long. With 5 bases removed from V and 4 bases from J, the gap between germline ends came to 10 bases. From germline, CDR1 is SGHVS and CDR2 FNYEAQ. The CDR3 loop is CASSALGADTQYF. CDR3 coding DNA: TGTGCCAGCAGCGCCTTAGGGGCAGATACGCAGTATTTT.

The chain is built from TRBV7-8 and TRBJ1-2; 8 bases map to TRBD1. V was clipped by 4 bases and J by 0 bases; unmatched bases: 4. The CDR3 is made up of 15 amino acids. The germline V gene has CDR1 SGHVS and CDR2 FQNEAQ. The CDR3 region has the DNA TGTGCCAGCAGCTCCAGGACAGGGACTAACTATGGCTACACCTTC. Its translation is CASSSRTGTNYGYTF.